A selection of T cell receptor beta chains follows, all from one sample in a study of blood T cell repertoires in COVID-19. TCRdb's table, derived via immunoSEQ multiplex PCR, lists solely in-frame clones and lacks some. The repertoire holds tens of thousands of clones, with approximately 78% as singletons. Material for sequencing was peripheral blood. The origin of the receptors is a man aged 60-69 years with COVID-19, enrolled during active disease. Each CDR3 is given with its conserved first and last residue. D genes are given only for firm matches. Some rows have no size entry. The others give once, few or many, or a class for an expanded clone.

CDR3 | DNA | D | J | V | size
CASRRGQVYGYTF | TGTGCCAGTAGAAGGGGACAGGTCTATGGCTACACCTTC | TRBD1 | TRBJ1-2 | TRBV19 | .
CASSSTGSEETQYF | TGCGCCAGCAGCTCTACAGGGAGCGAGGAGACCCAGTACTTC | . | TRBJ2-5 | TRBV5-1 | .
CASSGQGSIYEQYF | TGTGCCAGCAGTGGACAGGGATCAATTTACGAGCAGTACTTC | TRBD1 | TRBJ2-7 | TRBV2 | few
CASSLRPGQGREAFF | TGTGCCAGCAGCCTCAGACCGGGACAGGGGCGGGAGGCTTTCTTT | TRBD1 | TRBJ1-1 | TRBV4-2 | .
CASSWTGKGQETQYF | TGCGCCAGCAGCTGGACAGGGAAGGGGCAAGAGACCCAGTACTTC | TRBD1 | TRBJ2-5 | TRBV5-1 | few
CASRETGYGYTF | TGTGCCAGCAGGGAGACAGGCTATGGCTACACCTTC | . | TRBJ1-2 | TRBV27 | .
CASRRGYEQYF | TGTGCCAGCAGACGCGGCTACGAGCAGTACTTC | . | TRBJ2-7 | TRBV2 | many
CSVEGVKDRTTNEKLFF | TGCAGCGTTGAGGGTGTGAAGGACAGGACAACTAATGAAAAACTGTTTTTT | TRBD1 | TRBJ1-4 | TRBV29-1 | .
CAWAPSVAGGYTF | TGTGCCTGGGCCCCCTCCGTCGCAGGTGGCTACACCTTC | . | TRBJ1-2 | TRBV30 | .
CASSLPPRPGRGDKNIQYF | TGTGCCAGCAGCTTACCCCCCCGCCCGGGCAGGGGAGACAAAAACATTCAGTACTTC | . | TRBJ2-4 | TRBV7-9 | .
CASSPPPRTGGYTF | TGTGCCAGCAGTCCCCCCCCCAGAACGGGGGGCTACACCTTC | . | TRBJ1-2 | TRBV2 | .
CASQRVRSGNTIYF | TGTGCCAGCCAGAGGGTCCGCTCTGGAAACACCATATATTTT | . | TRBJ1-3 | TRBV7-2 | few
CATTGDNEQYF | TGTGCCACCACAGGGGATAACGAGCAGTACTTC | TRBD1 | TRBJ2-7 | TRBV10-3 | .
CASSSTRGTRRSAGELFF | TGTGCCAGCAGCTCTACCCGGGGGACTAGACGTTCGGCCGGGGAGCTGTTTTTT | TRBD2 | TRBJ2-2 | TRBV11-2 | .
CASSEQDEQFF | TGTGCCAGCAGCGAGCAGGATGAGCAGTTCTTC | . | TRBJ2-1 | TRBV5-4 | once
CASSLTGDVEKLFF | TGTGCCAGCAGTCTAACAGGGGATGTGGAAAAACTGTTTTTT | TRBD1 | TRBJ1-4 | TRBV6-5 | .
CASSQVDSRYEQYF | TGTGCCAGCAGCCAGGTGGACAGTCGCTACGAGCAGTACTTC | . | TRBJ2-7 | TRBV4-2 | .
CASSLATSGSYNEQFF | TGTGCCAGCAGTTTAGCGACTAGTGGTTCCTACAATGAGCAGTTCTTC | . | TRBJ2-1 | TRBV27 | .